A single sample is the source of the 31 T cell receptor beta chains below, sequenced in a study of blood T cell repertoires in COVID-19. The assay was immunoSEQ multiplex PCR, and TCRdb's table has in-frame clones only and misses some. The sample carries tens of thousands of clones, roughly 85% recorded once. Sequenced material: peripheral blood. The origin of the receptors is a man aged 45-65 years with COVID-19, enrolled during active disease.

This clone was recorded only once. The rearrangement links TRBV7-2 to TRBJ1-6; 9 bases fit TRBD1. This CDR3 contains 13 residues. The V gene's germline CDR1 is SGHTA and CDR2 FQGNSA. The trim removed 8 bases at V and 10 bases at J, leaving 6 bases unmatched. The CDR3 coding sequence is TGTGCCAGCTGCAGACAGGGGGTCTCACCCCTCCACTTT. Translating it yields CASCRQGVSPLHF.

The genes are TRBV5-1 and TRBJ2-1, with D tentatively TRBD1 (5 bases). Germline loops: CDR1 SGHRS, CDR2 YFSETQ. CDR3 length: 14 amino acids. V lost 4 bases and J 8 bases, leaving 16 bases between the germline ends. CDR3 coding DNA: TGCGCCAGCAGCCGTGGTTGGGGCGATGATGAGCAGTTCTTC. Amino acid sequence: CASSRGWGDDEQFF. Filled out from reference TRBV5-1 and TRBJ2-1, the complete variable domain reads KAGVTQTPRYLIKTRGQQVTLSCSPISGHRSVSWYQQTPGQGLQFLFEYFSETQRNKGNFPGRFSGRQFSNSRSEMNVSTLELGDSALYLCASSRGWGDDEQFFGPGTRLTVL.

V and J are TRBV3-1 (or the pseudogene TRBV3-2) and TRBJ1-6; 7 bases agree with TRBD1. V gave up 0 bases and J gave up 9 bases; unmatched junction bases: 5. CDR1 LGHDT and CDR2 YNNKEL come from the germline V gene (reference sequence). CDR3 length: 15 amino acids. CDR3 loop: CASSQDRGPRSPLHF. In DNA, the CDR3 is TGTGCCAGCAGCCAAGATAGGGGGCCCCGTTCACCCCTCCACTTT.

The V gene is TRBV19, the J gene TRBJ1-3, with D tentatively TRBD1 (6 bases). The germline gives CDR1 LNHDA, CDR2 SQIVND (reference sequence). The CDR3 consists of 17 residues. V was trimmed by 5 bases and J by 2 bases, leaving 19 bases between them. CDR3 protein: CASSLHQTGSTGNTIYF. CDR3 coding DNA: TGTGCCAGTAGTCTCCATCAGACAGGCTCCACTGGAAACACCATATATTTT. The complete variable domain, with remaining parts taken from reference TRBV19 and TRBJ1-3, reads DGGITQSPKYLFRKEGQNVTLSCEQNLNHDAMYWYRQDPGQGLRLIYYSQIVNDFQKGDIAEGYSVSREKKESFPLTVTSAQKNPTAFYLCASSLHQTGSTGNTIYFGEGSWLTVV.

CDR3 nucleotides: TGTGCCAGCTACAGCGGCGGGAGAAATGAGCAGTTCTTC. Its translation: CASYSGGRNEQFF. The chain uses TRBV6-5 and TRBJ2-1; TRBD2 matches at 7 bases. CDR1 MNHEY and CDR2 SVGAGI come from the germline V gene. The CDR3 extends over 13 amino acids. V lost 8 bases, J lost 7 bases, and 8 bases stayed unmatched.

V usage is TRBV4-1 and J usage is TRBJ1-4, with TRBD1 matching over 7 bases. The germline CDR1 and CDR2 sequences are MGHRA and YSYEKL. CDR3 length: 14 amino acids. V lost 2 bases to trimming and J lost 5 bases; unmatched junction nucleotides: 2. The chain's CDR3 is CASSQLGQNEKLFF. In DNA, the CDR3 is TGCGCCAGCAGCCAACTGGGACAGAATGAAAAACTGTTTTTT.

As concerns this clone: A read error may account for a junction end that differs from germline. The chain links TRBV19 to TRBJ2-1, with 11 bases lining up with TRBD2. The CDR3 covers 15 residues. Germline V gene sequence: CDR1 LNHDA, CDR2 SQIVND (reference sequence). CDR3 bases: TGTGCCAGTAGCACTAGCGGGAGCTCCCACAATGAGCAGTTCTTC. This encodes CASSTSGSSHNEQFF.

The chain's CDR3 is CASSTPATDKNIQYF. The DNA for the CDR3 is TGTGCCAGCAGTACCCCCGCGACAGACAAAAACATTCAGTACTTC. The chain employs TRBV6-6 and TRBJ2-4; a weak D match, TRBD1 (5 bases). The V end lost 5 bases, the J end lost 3 bases, and 14 bases lay between the germline ends. The CDR3 loop spans 15 amino acids. CDR1 and CDR2 from the germline V gene are MNHNY and SVGAGI (reference sequence).

The J gene is TRBJ1-2, the V gene TRBV30; D remains unclear. The CDR3 length is 13 residues. Germline V lookup: CDR1 GTSNPN, CDR2 SVGIG (reference sequence). The V end was cut by 3 bases, the J end by 7 bases, with 15 bases between. The CDR3 nucleotides are TGTGCCTGGAGAGGAGGGTCTCTCGGTGGCTACACCTTC. This sequence encodes CAWRGGSLGGYTF.

The chain couples TRBV6-5 to TRBJ2-7, with 9 bases that match TRBD1. The CDR3 is made up of 14 amino acids. J lost 3 bases, V lost 6 bases, and 6 bases had no gene match. Germline loops: CDR1 MNHEY, CDR2 SVGAGI. CDR3 sequence reads: CASRNRGRVYEQYF. The CDR3 DNA reads TGTGCCAGCAGGAACAGGGGGCGTGTCTACGAGCAGTACTTC.

The chain employs TRBV2 and TRBJ1-1, with D maybe TRBD1 (5 bases). Between the trimmed V and J ends, which lost 3 bases and 4 bases, there was a span of 9 bases. Germline V lookup: CDR1 SNHLY, CDR2 FYNNEI. The CDR3 sequence is 13 residues long. CDR3 residues: CASSERGFTEAFF. CDR3 in DNA: TGTGCCAGCAGTGAGCGGGGGTTCACTGAAGCTTTCTTT.

The gene calls are TRBV27 and TRBJ1-1; D remains unclear. The CDR3 sequence is 13 residues long. CDR1 and CDR2 (germline): MNHEY, SMNVEV (reference sequence). The ends were cut back, 3 bases at V and 0 bases at J, with 5 bases in the middle. CDR3 coding DNA: TGTGCCAGCAGTTTGGAGGTGAACACTGAAGCTTTCTTT. It yields the protein CASSLEVNTEAFF.

CDR3 loop: CASTQLGTSGYEQYF. In DNA, the CDR3 is TGTGCCAGCACCCAACTCGGGACTAGCGGGTACGAGCAGTACTTC. The chain joins TRBV6-6 to TRBJ2-7, with TRBD2 matching 12 bases. J gave up 4 bases and V 7 bases, and 8 bases lay outside the gene matches. Looked up from germline, CDR1 is MNHNY and CDR2 is SVGAGI (reference sequence). This CDR3 is 15 amino acids long.

The rearrangement joins TRBV28 to TRBJ1-4, with 8 bases matching TRBD1. Unmatched junction bases numbered 10, after V lost 10 bases and J lost 6 bases. Germline lookup yields CDR1 MDHEN and CDR2 SYDVKM. The CDR3 sequence is 14 residues long. The CDR3 sequence: CATLGTGEDEKLFF. CDR3 nucleotides: TGTGCCACCCTAGGGACAGGAGAAGATGAAAAACTGTTTTTT. Full variable domain (outside the CDR3, taken from reference TRBV28 and TRBJ1-4): DVKVTQSSRYLVKRTGEKVFLECVQDMDHENMFWYRQDPGLGLRLIYFSYDVKMKEKGDIPEGYSVSREKKERFSLILESASTNQTSMYLCATLGTGEDEKLFFGSGTQLSVL.

V gene TRBV28 combines with J gene TRBJ1-1; no firm D call. CDR1 and CDR2 from the germline V gene are MDHEN and SYDVKM. The CDR3 has 16 amino acids. Trimming stripped 5 bases from V and 0 bases from J, with 16 bases between. The CDR3 loop reads CASSPPGFQMNTEAFF. In DNA, the CDR3 is TGTGCCAGCAGTCCCCCGGGTTTTCAGATGAACACTGAAGCTTTCTTT.

This clone appeared a single time. This chain uses TRBV5-5 with TRBJ2-7; tentative D call: TRBD2 (6 bases). V lost 0 bases, J lost 2 bases, and 12 bases lay in between. CDR3 size: 15 residues. CDR1 is SGHKS and CDR2 is YYEKEE in the germline V gene (reference sequence). CDR3 nucleotides: TGTGCCAGCAGCTTGGCCCCGGGGGAGGCCTACGAGCAGTACTTC. This gives the protein CASSLAPGEAYEQYF.

The chain carries TRBV15 and TRBJ1-5, with a possible D match to TRBD1 (5 bases). From germline, CDR1 is LNHNV and CDR2 YYDKDF (reference sequence). Trimming shortened V by 0 bases and J by 7 bases, and 13 bases separated the two germline ends. This CDR3 comprises 15 residues. Here the CDR3 DNA reads TGTGCCACCAGCAGAGATCGGGGGAATAGACAGCCCCAGCATTTT. Protein product: CATSRDRGNRQPQHF.

This rearrangement joins TRBV15 to TRBJ2-3; TRBD1 matches 8 bases. The CDR3 has 16 amino acids. J was trimmed by 6 bases and V by 1 base; bases with no gene match: 9. CDR1 is LNHNV and CDR2 is YYDKDF in the germline V gene (reference sequence). The CDR3 sequence is CATSRVQGAGLDTQYF. The CDR3 DNA follows: TGTGCCACCAGCAGAGTGCAGGGGGCTGGTTTGGATACGCAGTATTTT.

The chain combines TRBV6-5 with TRBJ2-3, with 8 bases that match TRBD1. The CDR3 length is 12 residues. The germline gives CDR1 MNHEY, CDR2 SVGAGI. Trimming removed 11 bases from V and 4 bases from J; junction bases left unmatched: 5. The CDR3 is CAAGRGPDTQYF. In nucleotides, the CDR3 is TGTGCCGCAGGCAGGGGGCCAGATACGCAGTATTTT.

In its sample, this clone was seen once. The junction and the germline gene differ at one end; a read error may be behind it. This chain connects TRBV7-3 to TRBJ2-2; D uncertain. The CDR3 extends over 13 amino acids. Germline V gene lookup returns CDR1 SGHTA and CDR2 FQGTGA. CDR3 in amino acids: CASSLANSGELFF. DNA for the CDR3: TGTGCCAGCAGCTTAGCGAACTCCGGGGAGCTGTTTTTT. Full variable domain (missing parts from reference TRBV7-3 and TRBJ2-2): GAGVSQTPSNKVTEKGKYVELRCDPISGHTALYWYRQSLGQGPEFLIYFQGTGAADDSGLPNDRFFAVRPEGSVSTLKIQRTERGDSAVYLCASSLANSGELFFGEGSRLTVL.

V and J are TRBV6-5 and TRBJ1-1; D unclear. Trimming removed 7 bases from V and 7 bases from J, with 13 bases in between. The germline V gene encodes CDR1 MNHEY and CDR2 SVGAGI. The CDR3 runs to 12 residues. The CDR3 loop reads CASTQWSYEAFF. The CDR3 region has the DNA TGTGCCAGCACCCAGTGGAGTTATGAAGCTTTCTTT.

This chain links TRBV5-1 with TRBJ2-1, with a possible D match to TRBD2 (7 bases). Trimming cost V 4 bases and J 6 bases, with 20 bases left between them. Germline V CDR1 and CDR2: SGHRS, YFSETQ. This CDR3 spans 16 amino acids. The CDR3, as DNA: TGCGCCAGCAGCCCTGGGCGGGGCGGGGGCCGCAATGAGCAGTTCTTC. It is translated as CASSPGRGGGRNEQFF.

The V gene is TRBV2, the J gene TRBJ2-2; 9 positions agree with TRBD2. J lost 8 bases, V lost 7 bases, and 5 bases had no gene match. Looked up from germline, CDR1 is SNHLY and CDR2 is FYNNEI. CDR3 length: 13 amino acids. Here the CDR3 DNA reads TGTGCCAGCAACGAGCGGGAGGCTGGGGAGCTGTTTTTT. It translates to CASNEREAGELFF.

The CDR3 DNA follows: TGTGCCAGCAGGCTAGGGCTAGCGGGAGAGTTTAGCACAGATACGCAGTATTTT. It codes for CASRLGLAGEFSTDTQYF. The chain is built from TRBV5-4 and TRBJ2-3, with 10 nucleotides matching TRBD2. Germline V gives CDR1 SGHNT, CDR2 YYREEE (reference sequence). This CDR3 is built from 18 residues. V lost 5 bases and J lost 0; bases outside the gene matches: 12.

The chain combines TRBV18 with TRBJ1-1, with no clear D. V lost 2 bases, J lost 1 base, and 8 bases lay in between. The length of the CDR3 is 14 residues. Germline CDR1 KGHSH, CDR2 LQKENI. The CDR3 DNA is TGTGCCAGCTCACCAGGCGGCGGGAACACTGAAGCTTTCTTT. This sequence encodes CASSPGGGNTEAFF.

V gene TRBV3-1 (or the pseudogene TRBV3-2) combines with J gene TRBJ1-1; the D is unclear. V shed 0 bases and J shed 6 bases, with 8 bases lying between them. Germline assignment: CDR1 LGHDT and CDR2 YNNKEL (reference sequence). The CDR3 contains 13 residues. CDR3 region: CASSQEGRAEAFF. CDR3 DNA: TGTGCCAGCAGCCAAGAAGGCCGGGCTGAAGCTTTCTTT.

The gene calls are TRBV7-8 and TRBJ1-5; D is possibly TRBD1 (5 bases). Trimming stripped 5 bases from V and 4 bases from J, with 15 bases between. This CDR3 spans 15 amino acids. CDR1 and CDR2 (germline): SGHVS, FQNEAQ. In DNA, the CDR3 is TGTGCCAGCAGCCGCCGGGGGGGTAGAAATCAGCCCCAGCATTTT. This encodes CASSRRGGRNQPQHF. Full variable domain (outside the CDR3, taken from reference TRBV7-8 and TRBJ1-5): GAGVSQSPRYKVAKRGQDVALRCDPISGHVSLFWYQQALGQGPEFLTYFQNEAQLDKSGLPSDRFFAERPEGSVSTLKIQRTQQEDSAVYLCASSRRGGRNQPQHFGDGTRLSIL.

This clone was seen only once. DNA for the CDR3: TGTGCCAGCAGCATTACCGGGACAGGGGAGAGGTATGGCTACACCTTC. Translation: CASSITGTGERYGYTF. The V call is TRBV21-1, the J call TRBJ1-2; the table's D gene call, TRBD1, was not cross checked with the DNA. TRBV21-1 is tagged as a pseudogene. This CDR3 is 16 amino acids long.

J is TRBJ2-2 and V is TRBV6-2 or TRBV6-3, with TRBD2 identical over 8 bases. Germline CDR1 reads MNHEY; CDR2 reads SVGEGT. With 5 bases clipped from V and 4 bases from J, the junction kept 6 bases outside the gene matches. This CDR3 contains 15 residues. CDR3 sequence (DNA): TGTGCCAGCAGTCCCCGGGGGGGCCCCACCGGGGAGCTGTTTTTT. It specifies CASSPRGGPTGELFF.

The CDR3 protein is CSVGASGAYEQYF. CDR3 coding DNA: TGCAGCGTTGGGGCTAGCGGGGCCTACGAGCAGTACTTC. The chain uses TRBV29-1 and TRBJ2-7; the match to TRBD2 covers 9 bases. This CDR3 region has 13 residues. Trimming cost V 4 bases and J 2 bases; bases outside gene matches: 3. Germline V gene data show CDR1 as SQVTM and CDR2 as ANQGSEA.

The CDR3 DNA is TGTGCCTGGAGTGTACCAGGAAAAAGCTCCTACGAGCAGTACTTC. Translation gives CAWSVPGKSSYEQYF. V and J are TRBV30 and TRBJ2-7; D is ambiguous. Looked up from germline, CDR1 is GTSNPN and CDR2 is SVGIG (reference sequence). Trimming shortened V by 0 bases and J by 0 bases, and 12 bases separated the two germline ends. The CDR3 has 15 residues.